The clone carrying this T cell receptor beta chain has more than one count but fewer than ten. Its antigen is unknown. This entry comes from a study of OX40 agonist ivuxolimab in advanced cancers. TCRdb's copy holds only in-frame clones and misses some; the assay was immunoSEQ multiplex PCR. This table holds tens of thousands of clones, 80% to 95% found once. Study-wide results and limits: Patients with a partial response at 0.1-3.0 mg/kg had among the lowest clonal expansion.

Germline CDR1 is GTSNPN and CDR2 is SVGIG (reference sequence). The CDR3 length is 12 residues. Trimming pared 8 bases from V and 1 base from J, leaving 11 bases between. This sequence was found in an adult with an advanced solid tumor such as melanoma, head and neck, liver or kidney cancer. The chain is built from TRBV30 and TRBJ1-1; D is uncertain. Sequencing used CD4+ or CD8+ T cells sorted from blood, obtained in a trial of the OX40 agonist ivuxolimab. In DNA form, the CDR3 reads TGTGCCACGGGTAGGCAGAACACTGAAGCTTTCTTT. This translates into CATGRQNTEAFF.